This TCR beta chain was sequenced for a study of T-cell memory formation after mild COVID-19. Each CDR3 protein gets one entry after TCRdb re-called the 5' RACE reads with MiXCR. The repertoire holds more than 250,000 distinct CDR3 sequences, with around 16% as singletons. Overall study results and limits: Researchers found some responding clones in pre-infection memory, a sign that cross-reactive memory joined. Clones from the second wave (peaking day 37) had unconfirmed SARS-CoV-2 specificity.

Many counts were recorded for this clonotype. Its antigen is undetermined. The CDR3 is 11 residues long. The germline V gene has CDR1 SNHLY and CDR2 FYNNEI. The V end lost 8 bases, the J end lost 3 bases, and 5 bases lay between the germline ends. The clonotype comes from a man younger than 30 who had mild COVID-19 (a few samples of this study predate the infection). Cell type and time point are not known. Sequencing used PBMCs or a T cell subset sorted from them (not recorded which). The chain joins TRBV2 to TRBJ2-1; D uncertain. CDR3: CASDNYNEQFF. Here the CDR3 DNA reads TGTGCCAGCGACAACTACAATGAGCAGTTCTTC.